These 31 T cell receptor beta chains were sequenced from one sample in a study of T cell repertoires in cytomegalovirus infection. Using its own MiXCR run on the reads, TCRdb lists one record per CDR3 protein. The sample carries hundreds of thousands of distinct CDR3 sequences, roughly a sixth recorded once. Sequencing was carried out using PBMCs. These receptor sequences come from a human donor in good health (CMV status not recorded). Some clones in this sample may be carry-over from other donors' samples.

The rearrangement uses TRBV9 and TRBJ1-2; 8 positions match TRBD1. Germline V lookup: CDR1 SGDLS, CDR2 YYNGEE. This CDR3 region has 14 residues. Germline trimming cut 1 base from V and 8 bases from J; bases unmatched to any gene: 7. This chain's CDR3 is CASSVRQGASGYTF. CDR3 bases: TGTGCCAGCAGCGTAAGGCAGGGGGCTAGCGGCTACACCTTC.

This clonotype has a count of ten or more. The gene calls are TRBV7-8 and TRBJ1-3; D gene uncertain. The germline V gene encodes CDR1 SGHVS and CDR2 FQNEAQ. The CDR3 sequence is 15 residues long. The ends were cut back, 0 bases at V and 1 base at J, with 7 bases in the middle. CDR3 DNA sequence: TGTGCCAGCAGCTTAGCCAGACCATCTGGAAACACCATATATTTT. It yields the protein CASSLARPSGNTIYF.

The CDR3 bases are TGTGCCAGCAGCCCCCTGGCCTCACAGACAATGAACACTGAAGCTTTCTTT. This codes for CASSPLASQTMNTEAFF. This chain links TRBV7-6 with TRBJ1-1; D call uncertain. The CDR3 covers 17 residues. V lost 5 bases, J lost 0 bases, and 19 bases lay in between. The germline V gene has CDR1 SGHVS and CDR2 FNYEAQ. Filled out from reference TRBV7-6 and TRBJ1-1, the complete variable domain reads GAGVSQSPRYKVTKRGQDVALRCDPISGHVSLYWYRQALGQGPEFLTYFNYEAQQDKSGLPNDRFSAERPEGSISTLTIQRTEQRDSAMYRCASSPLASQTMNTEAFFGQGTRLTVV.

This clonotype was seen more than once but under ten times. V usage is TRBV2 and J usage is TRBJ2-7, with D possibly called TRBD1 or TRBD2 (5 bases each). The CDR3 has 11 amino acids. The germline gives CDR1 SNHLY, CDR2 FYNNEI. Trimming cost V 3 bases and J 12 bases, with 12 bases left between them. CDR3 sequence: CASSEGRAVYF. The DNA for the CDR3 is TGTGCCAGCAGTGAGGGACGGGCGGTGTACTTC.

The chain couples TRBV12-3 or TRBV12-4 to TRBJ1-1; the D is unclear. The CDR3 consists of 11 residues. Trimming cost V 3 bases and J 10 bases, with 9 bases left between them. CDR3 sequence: CASSFGSTAFF. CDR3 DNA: TGTGCCAGCAGTTTCGGGTCAACAGCTTTCTTT.

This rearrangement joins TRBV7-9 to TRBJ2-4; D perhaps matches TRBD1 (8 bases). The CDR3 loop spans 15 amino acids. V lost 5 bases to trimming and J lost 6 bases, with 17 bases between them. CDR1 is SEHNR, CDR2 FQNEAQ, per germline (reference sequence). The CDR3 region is CASSATGGAGNIQYF. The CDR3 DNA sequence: TGTGCCAGCAGCGCAACAGGGGGGGCGGGAAACATTCAGTACTTC.

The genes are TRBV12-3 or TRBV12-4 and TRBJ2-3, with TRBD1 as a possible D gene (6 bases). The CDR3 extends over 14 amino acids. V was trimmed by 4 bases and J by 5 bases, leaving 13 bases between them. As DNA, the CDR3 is TGTGCCAGCAGTTCCTACACAGGGAAAGATACGCAGTATTTT. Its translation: CASSSYTGKDTQYF.

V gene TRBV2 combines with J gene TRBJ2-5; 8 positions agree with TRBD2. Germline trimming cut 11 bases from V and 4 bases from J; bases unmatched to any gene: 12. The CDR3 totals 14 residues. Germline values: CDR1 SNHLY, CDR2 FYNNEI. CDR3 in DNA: TGTGCCCTCTCCCCGGGGGCGGGGGGAGAGACCCAGTACTTC. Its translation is CALSPGAGGETQYF.

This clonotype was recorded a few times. The CDR3 coding sequence is TGCGCCAGCAGCTTGCAGGTCTCTGGGGCCAACGTCCTGACTTTC. Translating it yields CASSLQVSGANVLTF. The chain employs TRBV5-1 and TRBJ2-6; no definite D call. V was clipped by 1 base and J by 0 bases, with 5 bases between them. The CDR3 runs to 15 residues. CDR1 and CDR2 from the germline V gene are SGHRS and YFSETQ.

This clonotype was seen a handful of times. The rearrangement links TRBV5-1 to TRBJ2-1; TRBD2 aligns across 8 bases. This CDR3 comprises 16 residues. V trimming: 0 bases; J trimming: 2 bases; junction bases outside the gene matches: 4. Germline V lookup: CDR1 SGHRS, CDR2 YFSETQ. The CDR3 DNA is TGCGCCAGCAGCTTGGCCAGCGGGGGAACCTACAATGAGCAGTTCTTC. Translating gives CASSLASGGTYNEQFF.

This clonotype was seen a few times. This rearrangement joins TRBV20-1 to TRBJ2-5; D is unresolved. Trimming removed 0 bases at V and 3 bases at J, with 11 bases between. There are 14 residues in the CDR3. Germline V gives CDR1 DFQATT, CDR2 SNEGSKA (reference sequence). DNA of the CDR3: TGCAGTGCTAGAGATCTCCGAAGAGAAGAGACCCAGTACTTC. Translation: CSARDLRREETQYF.

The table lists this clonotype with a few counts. DNA of the CDR3: TGTGCCAGCAGCTTGGGGGGAGCGGCCACTGAAGCTTTCTTT. It is translated as CASSLGGAATEAFF. The rearrangement links TRBV5-4 to TRBJ1-1; D is undetermined. The CDR3 has 14 amino acids. Germline CDR1 is SGHNT and CDR2 is YYREEE (reference sequence). The V gene lost 0 bases and the J gene lost 4 bases, with 10 bases spanning the gap.

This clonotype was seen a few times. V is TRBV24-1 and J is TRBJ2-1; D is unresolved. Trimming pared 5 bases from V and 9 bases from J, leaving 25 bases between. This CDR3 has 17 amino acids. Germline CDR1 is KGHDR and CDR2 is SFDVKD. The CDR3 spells CATSATRTDPLVFEQFF. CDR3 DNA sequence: TGTGCCACCAGTGCCACGAGGACGGATCCCTTAGTTTTTGAGCAGTTCTTC.

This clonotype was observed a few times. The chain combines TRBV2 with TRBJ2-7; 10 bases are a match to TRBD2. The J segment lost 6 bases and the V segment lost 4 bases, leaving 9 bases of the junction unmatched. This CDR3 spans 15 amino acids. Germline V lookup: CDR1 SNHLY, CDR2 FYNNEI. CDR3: CASSAVLAGYAEQYF. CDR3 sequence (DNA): TGTGCCAGCAGTGCGGTACTAGCGGGGTACGCCGAGCAGTACTTC.

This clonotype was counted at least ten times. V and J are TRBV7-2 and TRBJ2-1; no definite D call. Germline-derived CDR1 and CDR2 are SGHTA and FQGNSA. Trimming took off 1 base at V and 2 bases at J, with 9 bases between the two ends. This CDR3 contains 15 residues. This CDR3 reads CASSLGRVAYNEQFF. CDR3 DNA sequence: TGTGCCAGCAGCTTAGGGAGAGTGGCCTACAATGAGCAGTTCTTC.

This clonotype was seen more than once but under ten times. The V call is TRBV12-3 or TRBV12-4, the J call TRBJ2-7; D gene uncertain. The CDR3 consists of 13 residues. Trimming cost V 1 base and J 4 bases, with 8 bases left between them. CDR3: CASSLGQEYEQYF. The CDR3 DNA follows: TGTGCCAGCAGTTTAGGCCAGGAATACGAGCAGTACTTC.

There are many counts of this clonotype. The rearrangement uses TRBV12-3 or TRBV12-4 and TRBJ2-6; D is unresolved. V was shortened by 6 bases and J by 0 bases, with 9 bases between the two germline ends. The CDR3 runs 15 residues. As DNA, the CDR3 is TGTGCCAGCAGCCACTCCCGCTCTGGGGCCAACGTCCTGACTTTC. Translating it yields CASSHSRSGANVLTF.

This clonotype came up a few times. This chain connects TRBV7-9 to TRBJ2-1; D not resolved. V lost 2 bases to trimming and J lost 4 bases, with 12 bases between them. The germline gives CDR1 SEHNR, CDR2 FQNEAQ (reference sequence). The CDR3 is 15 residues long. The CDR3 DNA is TGTGCCAGCAGCTTAACCCTAGGACCTTACAATGAGCAGTTCTTC. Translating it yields CASSLTLGPYNEQFF.

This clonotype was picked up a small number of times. The CDR3 loop reads CASSYGQVYEQYF. CDR3 DNA: TGTGCCAGCAGTTATGGACAGGTTTACGAGCAGTACTTC. The rearrangement uses TRBV6-2 or TRBV6-3 and TRBJ2-7, with TRBD1 identical over 7 bases. J was trimmed by 4 bases and V by 3 bases; bases with no gene match: 3. Germline loops: CDR1 MNHEY, CDR2 SVGEGT. This CDR3 comprises 13 residues.

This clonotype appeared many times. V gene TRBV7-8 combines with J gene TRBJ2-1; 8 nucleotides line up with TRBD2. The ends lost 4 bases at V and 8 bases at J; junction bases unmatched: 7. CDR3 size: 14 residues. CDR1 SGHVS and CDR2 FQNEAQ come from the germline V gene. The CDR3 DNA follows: TGTGCCAGCAGCTCCCTCGGGGGGGCGGATGAGCAGTTCTTC. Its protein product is CASSSLGGADEQFF.

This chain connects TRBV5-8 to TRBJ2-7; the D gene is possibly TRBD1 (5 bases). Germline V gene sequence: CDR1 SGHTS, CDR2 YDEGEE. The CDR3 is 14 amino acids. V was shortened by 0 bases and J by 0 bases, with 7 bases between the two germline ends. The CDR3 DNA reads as TGTGCCAGCAGCTTGGGGACACACTCCTACGAGCAGTACTTC. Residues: CASSLGTHSYEQYF.

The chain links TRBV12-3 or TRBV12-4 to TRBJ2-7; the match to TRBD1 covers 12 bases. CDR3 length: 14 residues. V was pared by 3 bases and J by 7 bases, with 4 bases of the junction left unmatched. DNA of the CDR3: TGTGCCAGCAGTTTGGGACAGGGGGCGTTTGAGCAGTACTTC. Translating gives CASSLGQGAFEQYF.

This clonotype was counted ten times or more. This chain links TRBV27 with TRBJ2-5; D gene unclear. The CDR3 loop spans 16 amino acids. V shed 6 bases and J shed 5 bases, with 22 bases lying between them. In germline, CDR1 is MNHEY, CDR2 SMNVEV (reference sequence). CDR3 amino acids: CASRAMGAQSRETQYF. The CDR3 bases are TGTGCCAGCAGAGCGATGGGTGCGCAGTCGAGGGAGACCCAGTACTTC.

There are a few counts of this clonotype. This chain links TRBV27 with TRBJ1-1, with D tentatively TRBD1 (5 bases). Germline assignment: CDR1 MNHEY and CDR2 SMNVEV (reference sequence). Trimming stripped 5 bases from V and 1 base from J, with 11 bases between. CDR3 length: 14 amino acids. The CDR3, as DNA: TGTGCCAGCAGTCCCTGGGACCCGAACACTGAAGCTTTCTTT. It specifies CASSPWDPNTEAFF.

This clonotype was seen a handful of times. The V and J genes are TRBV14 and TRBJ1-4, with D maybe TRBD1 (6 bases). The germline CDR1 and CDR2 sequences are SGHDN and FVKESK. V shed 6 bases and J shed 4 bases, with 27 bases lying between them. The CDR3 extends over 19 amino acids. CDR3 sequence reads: CASSRGGDIKTLLNEKLFF. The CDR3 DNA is TGTGCCAGCAGTCGAGGCGGGGACATCAAGACCCTACTTAATGAAAAACTGTTTTTT.

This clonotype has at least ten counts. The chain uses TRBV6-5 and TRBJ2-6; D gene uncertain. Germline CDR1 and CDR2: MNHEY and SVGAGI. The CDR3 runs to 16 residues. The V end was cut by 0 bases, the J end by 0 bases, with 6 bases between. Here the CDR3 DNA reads TGTGCCAGCAGTTACTCGTCCGGCTCTGGGGCCAACGTCCTGACTTTC. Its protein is CASSYSSGSGANVLTF.

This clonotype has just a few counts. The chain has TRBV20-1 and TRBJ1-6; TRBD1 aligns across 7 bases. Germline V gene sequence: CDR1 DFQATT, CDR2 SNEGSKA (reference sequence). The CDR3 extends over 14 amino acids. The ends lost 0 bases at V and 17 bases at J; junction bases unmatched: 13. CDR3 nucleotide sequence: TGCAGTGCTAGAGAGACAGGGTTGGAGGACCCGGTCCACTTT. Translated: CSARETGLEDPVHF.

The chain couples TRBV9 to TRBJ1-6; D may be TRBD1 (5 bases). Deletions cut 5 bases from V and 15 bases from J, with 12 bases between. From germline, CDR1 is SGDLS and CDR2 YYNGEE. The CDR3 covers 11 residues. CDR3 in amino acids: CASRGARGLHF. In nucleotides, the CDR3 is TGTGCCAGCAGAGGGGCTCGCGGCCTCCACTTT.

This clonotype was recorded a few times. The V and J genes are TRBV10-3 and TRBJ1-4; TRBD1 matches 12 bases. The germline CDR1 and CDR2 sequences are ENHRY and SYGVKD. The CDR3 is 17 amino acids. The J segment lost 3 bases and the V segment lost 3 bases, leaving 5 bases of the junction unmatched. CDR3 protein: CAISDGTGGNPNEKLFF. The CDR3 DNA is TGTGCCATCAGTGACGGGACAGGGGGCAATCCTAATGAAAAACTGTTTTTT.

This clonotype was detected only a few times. CDR3 DNA: TGTGCCAGCTCACCAATGTTCTTCAGGACAGGAAGCACAGATACGCAGTATTTT. Protein product: CASSPMFFRTGSTDTQYF. J is TRBJ2-3 and V is TRBV18; TRBD1 aligns across 7 bases. The germline CDR1 and CDR2 sequences are KGHSH and LQKENI. CDR3 length equals 18 residues. V shed 2 bases, J shed 0 bases, and the junction held 11 bases outside the gene matches.

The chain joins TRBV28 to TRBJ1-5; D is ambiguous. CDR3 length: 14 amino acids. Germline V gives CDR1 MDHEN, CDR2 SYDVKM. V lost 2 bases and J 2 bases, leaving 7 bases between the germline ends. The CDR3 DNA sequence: TGTGCCAGCAGTTTAGCGGTTGGCAATCAGCCCCAGCATTTT. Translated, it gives CASSLAVGNQPQHF. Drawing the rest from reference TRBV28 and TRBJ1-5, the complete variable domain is DVKVTQSSRYLVKRTGEKVFLECVQDMDHENMFWYRQDPGLGLRLIYFSYDVKMKEKGDIPEGYSVSREKKERFSLILESASTNQTSMYLCASSLAVGNQPQHFGDGTRLSIL.